Each of the 27 T cell receptor delta chains below was sequenced from the same sample in a study of γδ T cells in repeated Plasmodium falciparum infection. TCRdb redid clone calling on the multiplex PCR reads using CATT. The sample records 75,000 to 95,000 delta-chain clones, 0.75% to 1% being singletons. Bulk repertoires came from Vgamma9/Vdelta2+ or Vdelta2-negative gammadelta T cells flow-sorted from PBMC. Sequenced input: gamma-delta T cells from blood. These receptors all stem from a pool of human donors (malaria-infected and uninfected, not separated).

In regard to this clone: TCRdb attributes to this sequence the protein of a much larger clone, which differs from the DNA translation at residue 11; a read error is likely, and the protein displayed is translated from the DNA. V usage is TRDV1 and J usage is TRDJ1, with TRDD2 as a possible D gene (5 bases). Since TCRdb gives no J gene, matching the DNA to germline was used here to assign it. Trimming pared 5 bases from V and 1 base from J, leaving 23 bases between. This CDR3 has 18 residues. Germline assignment: CDR1 TSWWSYY and CDR2 QGS. The CDR3 is CALGNYLFPSHFTDKLIF. CDR3 coding DNA: TGTGCTCTTGGGAACTACCTCTTCCCGTCTCACTTCACCGATAAACTCATCTTT.

Regarding this clone: A far bigger clonotype differs at one base, so this is likely a read error. The sample contains more than one DNA sequence encoding this CDR3. The J gene is TRDJ1, the V gene TRDV2; 7 bases line up with TRDD3. The J gene was missing in TCRdb and was found by matching the end of the DNA to germline. The CDR3 totals 16 residues. The V and J ends lost 7 bases and 0 bases, in that order; junction bases with no gene match: 13. Looked up from germline, CDR1 is GEAIGNYY and CDR2 is EKD. In nucleotides, the CDR3 is TGTGCCTGCGACCCCTTGGGGGACCGGTACACCGATAAACTCATCTTT. Translating gives CACDPLGDRYTDKLIF.

This clone was seen at least ten times. V is TRDV1 and J is TRDJ1, with 8 bases matching TRDD3. The trim removed 1 base at V and 0 bases at J, leaving 22 bases unmatched. The CDR3 spans 22 residues. Per germline, CDR1 TSWWSYY and CDR2 QGS. The CDR3 region is CALGERYPSSHWGVFYTDKLIF. Here the CDR3 DNA reads TGTGCTCTTGGGGAACGGTACCCTTCTTCTCACTGGGGGGTATTTTACACCGATAAACTCATCTTT.

Only a few counts were recorded for this clone. The protein recorded in TCRdb matches a much larger clone and deviates from this DNA's translation at residue 5, suggesting a read error; the protein here is obtained by translating the DNA. The CDR3 is CACDAGLLGDTHTDKLIF. In nucleotides, the CDR3 is TGTGCCTGTGACGCCGGGCTACTGGGGGATACCCACACCGATAAACTCATCTTT. The chain links TRDV2 to TRDJ1, with 12 positions matching TRDD3. TCRdb does not report a J gene; here it was assigned by matching the DNA to germline references. The CDR3 loop spans 18 amino acids. CDR1 and CDR2 from the germline V gene are GEAIGNYY and EKD. The trim removed 3 bases at V and 0 bases at J, leaving 10 bases unmatched.

This clone turned up a few times. With only one base between it and a far larger clone, this is likely a read error. This sample also contains other DNA sequences that code for the same CDR3. V gene TRDV2 combines with J gene TRDJ1; D is possibly TRDD3 (6 bases). Matching the DNA to germline supplied the J gene, which TCRdb does not give. The CDR3 contains 16 residues. Trimming pared 1 base from V and 0 bases from J, leaving 14 bases between. The V gene's germline CDR1 is GEAIGNYY and CDR2 EKD. CDR3 nucleotides: TGTGCCTGTGACACACTCTGGGGACCACACACCGATAAACTCATCTTT. Translated, it gives CACDTLWGPHTDKLIF.

Comments on this clone: TCRdb has a much larger clone's protein, which differs at residue 5 from the translation of this DNA, likely because of a read error; what is shown is the protein translated from the DNA. The rearrangement links TRDV2 to TRDJ1; the match to TRDD3 covers 7 bases. J lost 0 bases, V lost 4 bases, and 16 bases had no gene match. Germline lookup yields CDR1 GEAIGNYY and CDR2 EKD. This CDR3 has 18 residues. The CDR3 bases are TGTGCCTGTGAGCTCCTCTCTACTGGGGTCGGGTACACCGATAAACTCATCTTT. Amino acid sequence: CACELLSTGVGYTDKLIF.

On this clone itself: TCRdb assigns this DNA the protein of a much larger clone, which departs from its translation at residue 16; this likely reflects a read error, and the protein shown comes from translating the DNA. The chain employs TRDV1 and TRDJ1; 10 bases agree with TRDD3. TCRdb records no J gene; here it was assigned by comparing the DNA to germline. In germline, CDR1 is TSWWSYY, CDR2 QGS. With 3 bases clipped from V and 0 bases from J, the junction kept 22 bases outside the gene matches. The CDR3 runs 22 residues. CDR3 sequence reads: CALGETSRYWGMGIPHTDKLIF. The CDR3 nucleotides are TGTGCTCTTGGGGAGACTTCCCGGTACTGGGGGATGGGGATACCGCACACCGATAAACTCATCTTT.

This clone was picked up a small number of times. The TCRdb protein comes from a much larger clone and disagrees with this DNA's translation at residue 10, likely due to a read error; the protein given here is derived from the DNA. The chain is built from TRDV1 and TRDJ1, with a possible D match to TRDD2 (8 bases). The J gene, missing from TCRdb, was assigned here through DNA to germline matching. The CDR3 extends over 23 amino acids. Trimming removed 1 base at V and 0 bases at J, with 33 bases between. Germline CDR1 reads TSWWSYY; CDR2 reads QGS. The CDR3 coding sequence is TGTGCTCTTGGGGAACATTGTTGTAGGTCTTCCTACTCCTACGGGGGATACACCGATAAACTCATCTTT. Translating gives CALGEHCCRSSYSYGGYTDKLIF.

Remarks on this clone: It is likely a read error: a sequence one base away is far more abundant. Other nucleotide sequences in the sample specify the same CDR3. V and J are TRDV2 and TRDJ1, with 13 nucleotides matching TRDD3. Matching the DNA to germline supplied the J gene, which TCRdb does not give. The CDR3 covers 16 residues. Germline V gene data show CDR1 as GEAIGNYY and CDR2 as EKD. The CDR3 sequence is CACDTLGDTRRDKLIF. CDR3 DNA sequence: TGCGCCTGTGACACACTGGGGGATACGCGACGAGATAAACTCATCTTT.

Concerning this clone: A read error may explain this, as a much larger clone is one base away. Other nucleotide sequences from this sample produce the same CDR3. The genes are TRDV1 and TRDJ1, with 13 nucleotides matching TRDD3. J lost 10 bases, V lost 7 bases, and 33 bases had no gene match. This CDR3 is 22 amino acids long. Germline CDR1 TSWWSYY, CDR2 QGS. The CDR3 bases are TGTGCTCTTGCGACGGATTTCTTGGCCTTCCTTACCCCCGTACTGGGGGATACGCGACTCATCTTT. Translated, it gives CALATDFLAFLTPVLGDTRLIF.

The sample holds a few counts of this clone. Translating this DNA gives a protein that differs at residue 22 from the TCRdb one, which belongs to a much larger clone; a read error is likely, and the protein shown is this translation. The chain links TRDV1 to TRDJ1; weak D call: TRDD2 (9 bases). Germline CDR1 reads TSWWSYY; CDR2 reads QGS. This CDR3 spans 24 amino acids. This CDR3 reads CALGNSFLLVPRWGIQPYTDKHIF. In nucleotides, the CDR3 is TGTGCTCTTGGGAACTCCTTCCTACTCGTACCCCGATGGGGGATTCAACCGTACACCGATAAACACATCTTT.

This clone was seen more than once but under ten times. For this DNA, TCRdb reports the protein of a much larger clone, which diverges at residue 5, most likely from a read error; the protein presented here is translated directly from the DNA. The CDR3 DNA reads TGTGCTCTTGGGAACCCTTTCCTACCGAACGATAAACTCATCTTT. This codes for CALGNPFLPNDKLIF. This chain connects TRDV1 to TRDJ1; 7 bases are a match to TRDD2. J lost 4 bases, V lost 5 bases, and 10 bases had no gene match. Germline V gene lookup returns CDR1 TSWWSYY and CDR2 QGS. This CDR3 is built from 15 residues.

This clone was seen a handful of times. TCRdb shows a much larger clone's protein in place of this DNA's translation, and the two differ at residue 16, likely through a read error; the protein shown is translated from the DNA. V is TRDV2 and J is TRDJ3; 8 bases agree with TRDD3. The J gene is absent in TCRdb and was assigned here via DNA matching to germline. Germline assignment: CDR1 GEAIGNYY and CDR2 EKD. This CDR3 region has 22 residues. The CDR3 loop reads CACDRIPADGGSGSWGTRQMFF. The DNA of the CDR3 is TGTGCCTGTGACCGTATTCCTGCAGATGGGGGATCTGGCTCCTGGGGCACCCGACAGATGTTTTTC.

This clone has more than one count but fewer than ten. Its ends do not fully match the called genes, so a read error is possible. Other DNA sequences in the same sample also yield this CDR3. The chain is built from TRDV3 and TRDJ1; 12 bases are shared with TRDD3. Germline CDR1 and CDR2: TVYSNPD and GDNSRS (reference sequence). This CDR3 spans 16 amino acids. The CDR3 here is CASGPYWGIQPDKLIF. The CDR3 bases are TGCGCCTCGGGGCCGTACTGGGGGATACAACCCGATAAACTCATCTTT.

This clone was counted between two and nine times. TCRdb assigns this DNA the protein of a much larger clone, which departs from its translation at residue 10; this likely reflects a read error, and the protein shown comes from translating the DNA. This chain joins TRDV3 and TRDJ1, with D hard to call. Here the J gene was assigned by germline matching of the DNA, as TCRdb has none. Germline CDR1 TVYSNPD, CDR2 GDNSRS (reference sequence). The CDR3 is 13 amino acids. The CDR3 DNA follows: TGTGCCTTTCGGCGCGACTACACCGATAGACTCATCTTT. Its protein is CAFRRDYTDRLIF.

At least ten counts were recorded for this clone. A far more abundant clone sits one base away, making this likely a read error. This CDR3 is also generated by other DNA sequences in the sample. The genes are TRDV2 and TRDJ1, with 10 positions matching TRDD3. The J gene, missing from TCRdb, was assigned here through DNA to germline matching. Germline V gives CDR1 GEAIGNYY, CDR2 EKD. This CDR3 contains 22 residues. J gave up 0 bases and V 0 bases, and 21 bases lay outside the gene matches. DNA of the CDR3: TGTGCCTGTGACACCGGACAGTACTGGGGGATCCCTTCCCTCCGATACACCGATAAACTCATCTTT. Translated, it gives CACDTGQYWGIPSLRYTDKLIF.

With respect to this clone: A read error is the likely source, as a far larger clone sits one nucleotide away. Other DNA sequences in this sample translate to the same CDR3. The chain recombines TRDV1 with TRDJ3; D remains ambiguous. TCRdb offers no J gene call, so here the DNA was matched to germline to obtain one. The V and J ends lost 5 bases and 2 bases respectively, with 19 bases between them. This CDR3 has 19 residues. The germline V gene has CDR1 TSWWSYY and CDR2 QGS. The CDR3 sequence: CALGSLRKLSTWDTRQMFF. The CDR3 coding sequence is TGTGCTCTTGGGTCGCTAAGGAAGCTTTCGACCTGGGACACCCGACAGATGTTTTTC.

Note on this clone: Since a far larger clone is one base different, this is likely a read error. At the DNA level, this CDR3 is encoded by other sequences in the same sample as well. This chain links TRDV2 with TRDJ1; TRDD3 might be the D (6 bases). No J segment appears in TCRdb, so it was assigned here by matching the sequence to germline. This CDR3 is 18 amino acids long. Trimming shortened V by 3 bases and J by 0 bases, and 22 bases separated the two germline ends. Germline V lookup: CDR1 GEAIGNYY, CDR2 EKD. The CDR3 is CACDLLGGPLEYTDKLIF. Here the CDR3 DNA reads TGTGCCTGTGACTTACTGGGAGGTCCTTTGGAGTACACCGATAAACTCATCTTT.

A word on this clone: TCRdb's protein, taken from a much larger clone, differs from this DNA's translation at residue 13, likely owing to a read error; the protein displayed comes from the DNA. V usage is TRDV1 and J usage is TRDJ1; D is tentatively TRDD2 or TRDD3 (9 bases each). TCRdb is silent on the J gene; assignment here came from matching the DNA to germline. V lost 1 base, J lost 1 base, and 52 bases lay in between. The germline gives CDR1 TSWWSYY, CDR2 QGS. The CDR3 is 29 residues long. In DNA, the CDR3 is TGTGCTCTTGGGGAACCGGGCCTTCCTACAGGGTCCCCTACGTACGGATTGGGGGATAAGGATTCCGGCACCGATAAACTCATCTTT. Its translation is CALGEPGLPTGSPTYGLGDKDSGTDKLIF.

This clone was detected only a few times. A far larger clone is one base from this, pointing to a likely read error. Other nucleotide sequences from this sample produce the same CDR3. This rearrangement joins TRDV1 to TRDJ1; 7 bases fit TRDD3. This CDR3 spans 18 amino acids. Germline V lookup: CDR1 TSWWSYY, CDR2 QGS. CDR3 protein: CALGEKGGIPLYTDKLIF. CDR3 DNA sequence: TGTGCTCTTGGGGAAAAGGGCGGGATACCCCTGTACACTGATAAACTCATCTTT.

This clone was seen a handful of times. The TCRdb record carries a much larger clone's protein, which differs from this DNA's translation at residue 8; a read error is the likely cause, and the protein listed here is the DNA translation. The chain couples TRDV1 to TRDJ2, with D perhaps matching TRDD3 (5 bases). The J gene, not given by TCRdb, was assigned here from a germline match of the nucleotide sequence. Germline CDR1 TSWWSYY, CDR2 QGS. This CDR3 is built from 24 residues. V was pared by 0 bases and J by 0 bases, with 32 bases between. The CDR3 DNA reads TGTGCTCTTGGGGAACTAGAGCCCGGCCCAAGGCCCTTTTGGGATTCAACTTTGACAGCACAACTCTTCTTT. Translated: CALGELEPGPRPFWDSTLTAQLFF.

This clone was seen more than once but under ten times. TCRdb assigns this DNA the protein of a much larger clone, which departs from its translation at residue 13; this likely reflects a read error, and the protein shown comes from translating the DNA. This chain joins TRDV1 and TRDJ1, with 12 bases matching TRDD3. Here the J gene came from matching the DNA to germline, since TCRdb omits it. CDR1 and CDR2 from the germline V gene are TSWWSYY and QGS. Trimming removed 8 bases from V and 2 bases from J; junction bases left unmatched: 18. The CDR3 is made up of 19 amino acids. The DNA of the CDR3 is TGTGCTCTTCTCTTCCTACGATGGACTGGGGGATACCCTACCGATAAACTCATCTTT. Its protein product is CALLFLRWTGGYPTDKLIF.

The sample holds a few counts of this clone. A read error is the likely source, as a far larger clone sits one nucleotide away. The sample contains more than one DNA sequence encoding this CDR3. The V and J genes are TRDV1 and TRDJ1; 7 bases agree with TRDD3. TCRdb offers no J gene call, so here the DNA was matched to germline to obtain one. The CDR3 totals 18 residues. Germline-derived CDR1 and CDR2 are TSWWSYY and QGS. The CDR3 sequence: CALGDERRGMDHTDKLIF. In nucleotides, the CDR3 is TGTGCTCTTGGGGATGAAAGGAGGGGGATGGACCACACCGACAAACTCATCTTT.

Only a few counts were recorded for this clone. TCRdb assigns this DNA the protein of a much larger clone, which departs from its translation at residue 12; this likely reflects a read error, and the protein shown comes from translating the DNA. This sequence joins TRDV2 and TRDJ1; 10 bases are a match to TRDD3. The J gene is absent in TCRdb and was assigned here via DNA matching to germline. V was pared by 5 bases and J by 1 base, with 18 bases of the junction left unmatched. The CDR3 totals 19 residues. In germline, CDR1 is GEAIGNYY, CDR2 EKD. The CDR3 DNA reads as TGTGCCTGTGTCGGAAGGGTTGGGGGATACCAGCTCCCCACCGATAAACTCATCTTT. Translated, it gives CACVGRVGGYQLPTDKLIF.

This clone showed up just a few times. A far larger clone is one base from this, pointing to a likely read error. The chain is built from TRDV1 and TRDJ1, with 11 bases identical to TRDD3. TCRdb leaves out the J gene; it was filled in here by matching the DNA to germline. CDR3 size: 18 residues. Germline CDR1 and CDR2: TSWWSYY and QGS. V gave up 3 bases and J gave up 0 bases; unmatched junction bases: 9. This chain's CDR3 is CALGEINGGYGYTDKLIF. Written as DNA, the CDR3 is TGTGCTCTTGGGGAGATAAATGGGGGATACGGGTACACCGATAAACTCATCTTT.

Concerning this clone itself: The protein given by TCRdb reflects a much larger clone and differs at residue 20 from this DNA's translation, likely from a read error; the protein shown is the DNA's translation. The V gene corresponds to TRDV1; no J gene was called; the table's D gene call, TRDD3, was not cross checked with the DNA. Germline V gene sequence: CDR1 TSWWSYY, CDR2 QGS. The CDR3 totals 21 residues. CDR3 DNA: TGTGCTCTTGGGGGCGCCTCTTCTTCCCTACTGGGGGATTTTTCCGAGGATAAACTCACCTTT. Translated, it gives CALGGASSSLLGDFSEDKLTF.

This clone was observed many times. This CDR3 is also generated by other DNA sequences in the sample. The chain has TRDV1 and TRDJ1; no reliable D call. The CDR3 has 16 residues. V lost 5 bases, J lost 0 bases, and 16 bases lay in between. Per germline, CDR1 TSWWSYY and CDR2 QGS. The CDR3 loop is CALGPWDSLYTDKLIF. The CDR3 nucleotides are TGTGCTCTTGGGCCGTGGGACTCGCTGTACACCGATAAACTCATCTTT.